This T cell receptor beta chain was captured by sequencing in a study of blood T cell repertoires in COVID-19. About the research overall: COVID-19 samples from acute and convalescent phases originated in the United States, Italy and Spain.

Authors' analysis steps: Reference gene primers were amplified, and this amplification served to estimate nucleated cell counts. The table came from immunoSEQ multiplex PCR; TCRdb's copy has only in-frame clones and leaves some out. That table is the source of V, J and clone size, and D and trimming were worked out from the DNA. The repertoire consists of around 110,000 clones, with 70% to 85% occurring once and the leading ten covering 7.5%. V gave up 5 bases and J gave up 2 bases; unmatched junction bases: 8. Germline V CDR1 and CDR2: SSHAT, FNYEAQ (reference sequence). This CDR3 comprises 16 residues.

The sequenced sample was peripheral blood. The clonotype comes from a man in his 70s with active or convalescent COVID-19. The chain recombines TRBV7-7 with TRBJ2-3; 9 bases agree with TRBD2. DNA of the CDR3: TGTGCCAGCAGCAAATTAGCGGGAGAGGTCACAGATACGCAGTATTTT. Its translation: CASSKLAGEVTDTQYF.